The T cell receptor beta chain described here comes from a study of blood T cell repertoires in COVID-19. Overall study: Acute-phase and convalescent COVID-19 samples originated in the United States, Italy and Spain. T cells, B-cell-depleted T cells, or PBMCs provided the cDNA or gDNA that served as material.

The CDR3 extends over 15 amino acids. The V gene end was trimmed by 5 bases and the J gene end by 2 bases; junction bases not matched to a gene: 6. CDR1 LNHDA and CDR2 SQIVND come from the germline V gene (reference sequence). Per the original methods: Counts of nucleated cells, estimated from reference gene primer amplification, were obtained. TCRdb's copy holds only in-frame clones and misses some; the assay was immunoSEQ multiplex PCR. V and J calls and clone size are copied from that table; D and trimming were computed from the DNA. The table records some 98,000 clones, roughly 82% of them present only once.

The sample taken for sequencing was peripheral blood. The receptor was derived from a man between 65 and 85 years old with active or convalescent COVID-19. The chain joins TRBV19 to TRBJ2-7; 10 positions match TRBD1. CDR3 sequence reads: CASSFRTGGTYEQYF. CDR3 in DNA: TGTGCCAGTAGTTTCAGGACAGGGGGGACCTACGAGCAGTACTTC.